This TCR beta chain was observed in a study of CD8 T cells in Susac syndrome. The CDR3 spans 11 residues. Trimming removed 7 bases from V and 5 bases from J; junction bases left unmatched: 4. The germline V gene encodes CDR1 SQVTM and CDR2 ANQGSEA. Sequencing targeted TCR beta in blood CD8+ and CD4+ T cells. This clonotype was found once. The authors reverse transcribed 0.5 to 1 ug RNA with random hexamers. From the immunoSEQ multiplex PCR reads, TCRdb called clonotypes with MiXCR, one entry per CDR3 protein. This sample has over 140,000 distinct CDR3 sequences, with over 90% found just once. This receptor was taken from a human donor with Susac syndrome. The sequenced sample consisted of CD4+ T cells from PBMCs. The rearrangement joins TRBV29-1 to TRBJ1-2, with 7 bases aligning to TRBD1. The DNA of the CDR3 is TGCAGCGCAGGGGGGCAATATGGCTACACCTTC. This sequence encodes CSAGGQYGYTF.